These T cell receptor beta chains were read from a single sample in a study of T cells in Graves' hyperthyroidism and ophthalmopathy. TCRdb reanalysed the multiplex PCR reads using MiXCR and keeps one entry per CDR3 protein. The sample includes roughly 530,000 distinct CDR3 sequences, over 15% of them seen just once. The sequencing sample was made of blood. These receptors originate from a woman between 18 and 30 years old with Graves' ophthalmopathy. CDR3s include the opening cysteine and the closing phenylalanine or tryptophan. The D gene is left open where the match is weak. Part of the rows lack a size; the others show once, few, many or a class for expanded clones.

j_gene	d_gene	abundance	v_gene	CDR3nt	CDR3aa
TRBJ2-5	TRBD1	many	TRBV18	TGTGCCAGCTCACCCGGGACAGGAAGAGAGACCCAGTACTTC	CASSPGTGRETQYF
TRBJ2-1	.	many	TRBV7-9	TGTGCCAGCAGCTTATATCGGGGGCCACACAATGAGCAGTTCTTC	CASSLYRGPHNEQFF
TRBJ2-1	.	few	TRBV20-1	TGCAGTGCTAGAGATCTCTGGGGGGCTGGCCGTGAGGACAATGAGCAGTTCTTC	CSARDLWGAGREDNEQFF
TRBJ2-7	.	many	TRBV7-2	TGTGCCAGCAGCACCCCGGGAAGCTCCTACGAGCAGTACTTC	CASSTPGSSYEQYF
TRBJ1-1	TRBD1	few	TRBV29-1	TGCAGCGTGATGACAGGGTTGGGCACTGAAGCTTTCTTT	CSVMTGLGTEAFF
TRBJ2-7	.	many	TRBV6-2/TRBV6-3	TGTGCCAGCAGTTACCCGTACGACTTCTCTCGGGTCCCCAGGGATAGCGGTGCCTACGAGCAGTACTTC	CASSYPYDFSRVPRDSGAYEQYF
TRBJ2-7	TRBD1	many	TRBV5-4	TGTGCCAGCAGCTTCGCGACAGGGGGCTACGAGCAGTACTTC	CASSFATGGYEQYF
TRBJ2-7	.	few	TRBV7-9	TGTGCCAGCAGCTTTTACCCCCGCGGGGAACGTTCCTACGAGCAGTACTTC	CASSFYPRGERSYEQYF
TRBJ2-1	TRBD2	.	TRBV19	TGTGCCAGTAGTATCTACCTCGGACTAGCGGGAGGGCCCCATGAGCAGATCTTC	CASSIYLGLAGGPHEQIF
TRBJ1-1	TRBD1	.	TRBV19	TGTGCCAGTAGCATACAGGGGGTGAGCACTGAAGCTTTCTTT	CASSIQGVSTEAFF
TRBJ2-1	TRBD2	.	TRBV15	TGTGCCACCAGCCCCATCGGGCGGGAGGATGTGGATGAGCAGTTCTTC	CATSPIGREDVDEQFF
TRBJ2-1	.	many	TRBV11-1	TGTGCCAGCAGCTTAAATGCGGAGCTCTACAATGAGCAGTTCTTC	CASSLNAELYNEQFF
TRBJ1-1	.	many	TRBV3-1	TGTGCCAGCAGCCAAGAAGGGGCGGTGGGGCTAGGGGCTTTCTTT	CASSQEGAVGLGAFF
TRBJ1-1	.	many	TRBV5-1	TGCGCCAGCAGCTTGGACGGGGAGGGGACTGAAGCTTTCTTT	CASSLDGEGTEAFF
TRBJ2-3	TRBD2	many	TRBV7-3	TGTGCCAGCAGCTTAATGGCGGGGGGGGCAGATACGCAGTATTTT	CASSLMAGGADTQYF
TRBJ2-7	TRBD1	many	TRBV9	TGTGCCAGCAGCCCGACTGGGACAGGGGTGGAGCAGTACTTC	CASSPTGTGVEQYF